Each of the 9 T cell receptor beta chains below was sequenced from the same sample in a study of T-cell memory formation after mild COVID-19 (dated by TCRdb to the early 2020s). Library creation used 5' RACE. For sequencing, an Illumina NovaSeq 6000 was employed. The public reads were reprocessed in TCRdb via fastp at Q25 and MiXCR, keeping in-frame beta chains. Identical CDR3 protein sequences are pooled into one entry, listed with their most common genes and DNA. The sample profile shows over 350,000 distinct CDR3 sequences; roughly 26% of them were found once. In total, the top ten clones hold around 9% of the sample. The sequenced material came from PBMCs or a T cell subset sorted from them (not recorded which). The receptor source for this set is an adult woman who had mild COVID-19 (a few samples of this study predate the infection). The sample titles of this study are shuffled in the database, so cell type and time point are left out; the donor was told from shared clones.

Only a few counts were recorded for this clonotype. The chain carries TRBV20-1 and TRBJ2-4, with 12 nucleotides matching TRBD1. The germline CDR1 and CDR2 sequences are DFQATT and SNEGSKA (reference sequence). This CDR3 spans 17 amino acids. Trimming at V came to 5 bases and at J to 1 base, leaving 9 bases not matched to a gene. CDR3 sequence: CSALGTGGKGAKNIQYF. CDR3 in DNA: TGCAGTGCTCTTGGGACAGGGGGCAAGGGGGCCAAAAACATTCAGTACTTC.

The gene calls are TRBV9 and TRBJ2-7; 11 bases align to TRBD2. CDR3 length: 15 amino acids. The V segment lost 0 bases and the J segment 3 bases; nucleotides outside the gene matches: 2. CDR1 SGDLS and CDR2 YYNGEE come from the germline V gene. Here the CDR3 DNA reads TGTGCCAGCAGCGTAGACACTAGCGGGAGCTACGAGCAGTACTTC. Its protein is CASSVDTSGSYEQYF.

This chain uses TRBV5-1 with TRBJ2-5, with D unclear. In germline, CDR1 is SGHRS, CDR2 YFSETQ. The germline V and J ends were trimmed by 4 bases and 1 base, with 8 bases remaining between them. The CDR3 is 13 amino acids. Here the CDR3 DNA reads TGCGCCAGCAGCCCCCTCGCCCAAGAGACCCAGTACTTC. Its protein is CASSPLAQETQYF.

As DNA, the CDR3 is TGCAGTGCCGCCGTAGGGCGGTCACCCCTCCACTTT. It specifies CSAAVGRSPLHF. This sequence joins TRBV20-1 and TRBJ1-6; D call uncertain. Germline V gene sequence: CDR1 DFQATT, CDR2 SNEGSKA (reference sequence). The length of the CDR3 is 12 residues. V was pared by 6 bases and J by 10 bases, with 13 bases between.

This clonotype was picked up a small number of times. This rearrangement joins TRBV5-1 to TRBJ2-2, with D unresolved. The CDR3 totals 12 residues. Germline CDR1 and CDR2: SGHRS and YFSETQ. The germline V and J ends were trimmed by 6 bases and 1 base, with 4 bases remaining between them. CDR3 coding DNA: TGCGCCAGCAAAGGGAACACCGGGGAGCTGTTTTTT. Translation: CASKGNTGELFF.

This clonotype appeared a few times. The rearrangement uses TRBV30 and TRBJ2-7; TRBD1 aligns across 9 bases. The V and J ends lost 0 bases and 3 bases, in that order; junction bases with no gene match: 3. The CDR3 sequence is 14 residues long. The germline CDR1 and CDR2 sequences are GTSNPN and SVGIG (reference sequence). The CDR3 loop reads CAWSVGTGHYEQYF. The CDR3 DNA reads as TGTGCCTGGAGTGTCGGGACAGGGCACTACGAGCAGTACTTC.

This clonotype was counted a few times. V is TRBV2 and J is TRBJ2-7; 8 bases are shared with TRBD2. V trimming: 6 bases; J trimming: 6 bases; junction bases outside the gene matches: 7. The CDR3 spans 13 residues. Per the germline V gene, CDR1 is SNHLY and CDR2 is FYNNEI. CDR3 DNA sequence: TGTGCCAGCAGAGCCTATGGGACTAGCGAGCAGTACTTC. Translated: CASRAYGTSEQYF. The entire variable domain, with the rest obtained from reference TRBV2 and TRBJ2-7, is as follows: EPEVTQTPSHQVTQMGQEVILRCVPISNHLYFYWYRQILGQKVEFLVSFYNNEISEKSEIFDDQFSVERPDGSNFTLKIRSTKLEDSAMYFCASRAYGTSEQYFGPGTRLTVT.

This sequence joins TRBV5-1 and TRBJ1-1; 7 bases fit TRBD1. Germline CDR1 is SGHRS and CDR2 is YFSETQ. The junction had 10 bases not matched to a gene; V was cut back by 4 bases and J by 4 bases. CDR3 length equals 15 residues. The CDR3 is CASSVQSGQSTEAFF. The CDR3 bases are TGCGCCAGCAGCGTACAGTCGGGACAGTCCACTGAAGCTTTCTTT.

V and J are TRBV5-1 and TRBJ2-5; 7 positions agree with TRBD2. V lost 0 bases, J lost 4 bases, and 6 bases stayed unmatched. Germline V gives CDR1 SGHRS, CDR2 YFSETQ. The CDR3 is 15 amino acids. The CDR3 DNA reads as TGCGCCAGCAGCTTGGCCGGACTAGTAGGAGAGACCCAGTACTTC. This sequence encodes CASSLAGLVGETQYF.